Listed below are T cell receptor beta chains from one sample, sequenced in a study of T cell changes during pregnancy in multiple sclerosis. Assay: immunoSEQ multiplex PCR; the TCRdb copy retains only in-frame clones and omits some. The table shows about 67,000 clones, with 75% to 95% occurring only once. Sequenced material: peripheral blood, taken in the third trimester of pregnancy. These receptors came from a female donor with multiple sclerosis, enrolled in a pregnancy study. CDR3s leave out the opening cysteine and the closing phenylalanine or tryptophan.

v_gene	j_gene	CDR3aa
TRBV5-6	TRBJ1-6	ASSLDPGRWNSPLH
TRBV4-2	TRBJ2-3	ASSPAAGRTDTQY
TRBV6-1	TRBJ2-7	ASSELMGANTYEQY
TRBV5-1	TRBJ2-6	ASSWTGMRGANVLT
TRBV7-2	TRBJ2-1	ASSGTLAGRLGEQF
TRBV27	TRBJ2-7	ASSLSVSGTYEQY
TRBV19	TRBJ2-7	ASSIYGTGGYEQY
TRBV30	TRBJ2-3	AWTPSTDTQY
TRBV7-9	TRBJ2-5	ASSLDRKRTSDIQETQY
TRBV19	TRBJ1-1	ASRIQGRGTEAF
TRBV19	TRBJ1-6	ASSIPTGGYNSPLH
TRBV7-3	TRBJ2-5	ASSPTGAGLETQY
TRBV7-2	TRBJ1-6	ASSLQGADSPLH
TRBV30	TRBJ2-3	AWRVRIASTDTQY
TRBV5-6	TRBJ2-2	ASSFREGGELF
TRBV5-1	TRBJ1-3	ASSLEGVRSGNTIY
TRBV7-6	TRBJ2-7	ASSQGTGNYEQY
TRBV4-2	TRBJ1-2	ASSPSGGYYGYT
TRBV7-9	TRBJ2-1	ASSHTSGATNNEQF
TRBV6-6	TRBJ1-5	ASSYLNQPQH
TRBV6-5	TRBJ2-3	ASSNRGNTDTQY
TRBV18	TRBJ2-7	ASSPPARYSYEQY
TRBV7-6	TRBJ2-1	ASSLEQGWNEQF
TRBV14	TRBJ1-1	ASKVSGGAEAF
TRBV7-6	TRBJ2-7	ASSFGAGDEQY
TRBV19	TRBJ1-1	ASRGQGLGAAF
TRBV27	TRBJ1-1	ASSGGGDTEAF
TRBV5-5	TRBJ1-5	ASSHGTADQPQH
TRBV7-6	TRBJ1-3	ASLEGNTIY
TRBV4-2	TRBJ1-1	ASSQDSGTGNTEAF
TRBV15	TRBJ2-1	ATSRDRGRLSSYNEQF
TRBV10-3	TRBJ2-1	AISAGSGYNEQF
TRBV5-6	TRBJ1-2	ASRPGLEYGYT
TRBV5-4	TRBJ2-7	ASSSAIEQY
TRBV30	TRBJ2-7	AWEAAGVSYEQY
TRBV7-9	TRBJ2-3	ASSLSTAVDTDTQY
TRBV10-1	TRBJ2-1	ASGYSGAYNEQF
TRBV5-4	TRBJ2-7	ASSSDRNYEQY
TRBV30	TRBJ1-2	AWSVGRRRGYT
TRBV6-1	TRBJ2-3	ASSGRGRVSTDTQY
TRBV10-3	TRBJ2-1	ATTGGSYNEQF